This entry describes one T cell receptor beta chain. The antigen is unknown. This specimen comes from a study of T cells expressing NK-cell markers. Study context: Obtained from sorted CD3+CD56+NKG2C+, CD3+CD56+NKG2C- and CD3+CD56-NKG2C+ T cells were the TCR beta repertoires. HCMV seropositivity characterized most of the eight sequenced donors, and seronegativity one. Whole-study results and caveats: Several donors showed these clonotypes also leading the CD3+CD56-NKG2C+ fraction.

5'RACE template switching with UMIs produced the TCR beta cDNA. TCRdb re-called the 5' RACE reads, yielding one record per CDR3 amino acid sequence without DNA. The sample table includes approximately 550,000 distinct CDR3 sequences. The CDR3 has 16 residues. Germline V gene lookup returns CDR1 MNHEY and CDR2 SVGEGT. The V gene is TRBV6-2 or TRBV6-3, the J gene TRBJ2-5; TCRdb's D call of TRBD2 is untestable without DNA. This receptor was identified in a man in his late teens or twenties in good health. The material sequenced was blood T cells: a sorted CD56 or NKG2C T cell subset, CD4+ or CD8+ T cells, or bulk PBMC T cells (not recorded which). CDR3 amino acids: CASSYSPSTLQETQYF.